A single sample gave rise to the 26 T cell receptor beta chains below, sequenced in a study of shared clonotypes between healthy human individuals. Profiling relied on immunoSEQ multiplex PCR, and the TCRdb table lists in-frame clones only, not all of them. The repertoire includes 780,000 or so clones, approximately 72% of them detected once, and approximately 1.8% sits in the top ten. Input material: memory CD4+ T cells sorted from blood. Documented subset: CD45RA-negative fraction. These receptors were taken from a woman aged 25 to 39 in good health.

This chain joins TRBV5-1 and TRBJ2-3, with D possibly TRBD1 on 5 matching bases. CDR3 length: 13 amino acids. The germline V and J ends were trimmed by 4 bases and 14 bases, with 20 bases remaining between them. Germline V gene sequence: CDR1 SGHRS, CDR2 YFSETQ. The chain's CDR3 is CASSDKDRSHLYF. Here the CDR3 DNA reads TGCGCCAGCAGCGACAAAGACAGATCTCACCTGTATTTT.

This rearrangement joins TRBV29-1 to TRBJ2-2, with D perhaps matching TRBD2 (5 bases). The CDR3 has 13 amino acids. CDR1 and CDR2 from the germline V gene are SQVTM and ANQGSEA. The ends were cut back, 7 bases at V and 0 bases at J, with 9 bases in the middle. CDR3 sequence reads: CSGERTNTGELFF. In nucleotides, the CDR3 is TGCAGCGGGGAGCGGACGAACACCGGGGAGCTGTTTTTT.

The V gene is TRBV2, the J gene TRBJ1-4; D remains ambiguous. The germline V and J ends were trimmed by 8 bases and 8 bases, with 9 bases remaining between them. The CDR3 is 11 residues long. From germline, CDR1 is SNHLY and CDR2 FYNNEI. The CDR3 reads CASFRGEKLFF. Written as DNA, the CDR3 is TGTGCCAGCTTTCGTGGGGAAAAACTGTTTTTT. The full variable domain, in which reference TRBV2 and TRBJ1-4 provide the parts outside the CDR3, is EPEVTQTPSHQVTQMGQEVILRCVPISNHLYFYWYRQILGQKVEFLVSFYNNEISEKSEIFDDQFSVERPDGSNFTLKIRSTKLEDSAMYFCASFRGEKLFFGSGTQLSVL.

The chain is built from TRBV19 and TRBJ2-5; D uncertain. CDR3 length equals 13 residues. Germline V CDR1 and CDR2: LNHDA, SQIVND (reference sequence). Trimming took off 5 bases at V and 3 bases at J, with 10 bases between the two ends. The CDR3 DNA reads TGTGCCAGTAGTTCGCGACGGAAAGAGACCCAGTACTTC. Translating gives CASSSRRKETQYF.

This clone occurred a few times. The chain joins TRBV25-1 to TRBJ1-2; D unclear. Germline lookup yields CDR1 MGHDK and CDR2 SYGVNS. V shed 3 bases and J shed 4 bases, with 6 bases lying between them. The CDR3 loop spans 12 amino acids. The CDR3 coding sequence is TGTGCCAGCAGTGAGCCCAGCTATGGCTACACCTTC. Its protein product is CASSEPSYGYTF.

This clone occurred many times. This chain links TRBV10-3 with TRBJ1-4, with D tentatively TRBD1 (6 bases). The CDR3 has 13 residues. CDR1 is ENHRY and CDR2 is SYGVKD in the germline V gene. Trimming shortened V by 5 bases and J by 8 bases, and 12 bases separated the two germline ends. CDR3 in amino acids: CAISPGVGEKLFF. The CDR3 nucleotides are TGTGCCATCAGTCCAGGGGTAGGAGAAAAACTGTTTTTT.

This clone occurred many times. V is TRBV2 and J is TRBJ2-2, with TRBD1 identical over 8 bases. Germline V gives CDR1 SNHLY, CDR2 FYNNEI. J was trimmed by 1 base and V by 5 bases; bases with no gene match: 6. This CDR3 region has 16 residues. The CDR3 bases are TGTGCCAGCAGTATCGAAGGGACAGGGAACACCGGGGAGCTGTTTTTT. This translates into CASSIEGTGNTGELFF.

The J gene is TRBJ2-2, the V gene TRBV28; D not resolved. The CDR3 runs to 15 residues. Germline CDR1 is MDHEN and CDR2 is SYDVKM. V lost 0 bases, J lost 3 bases, and 8 bases lay in between. The CDR3 nucleotides are TGTGCCAGCAGTTTATGGCAGTTGGACACCGGGGAGCTGTTTTTT. Translation gives CASSLWQLDTGELFF.

The V gene is TRBV5-4, the J gene TRBJ1-1, with a weak D call TRBD1 (6 bases). Trimming shortened V by 5 bases and J by 3 bases, and 17 bases separated the two germline ends. Looked up from germline, CDR1 is SGHNT and CDR2 is YYREEE (reference sequence). The CDR3 has 15 residues. CDR3 residues: CASRRSGQRDTEAFF. CDR3 in DNA: TGTGCCAGCAGACGGTCGGGACAACGGGACACTGAAGCTTTCTTT.

The gene calls are TRBV29-1 and TRBJ2-1; 10 positions agree with TRBD1. The V and J ends lost 5 bases and 7 bases, in that order; junction bases with no gene match: 8. This CDR3 has 14 amino acids. Per germline, CDR1 SQVTM and CDR2 ANQGSEA. The CDR3 region has the DNA TGCAGCGTTCGCGACAGGGGGCGTTCAAATGAGCAGTTCTTC. Its protein is CSVRDRGRSNEQFF.

This chain connects TRBV5-1 to TRBJ1-1; no firm D call. Germline CDR1 and CDR2: SGHRS and YFSETQ. Trimming took 4 bases from V and 3 from J, leaving 16 bases between them. CDR3 length: 15 residues. The CDR3 region is CASSPEAIGDTEAFF. The CDR3 DNA sequence: TGCGCCAGCAGCCCGGAGGCCATCGGGGACACTGAAGCTTTCTTT. The complete variable domain, with remaining parts taken from reference TRBV5-1 and TRBJ1-1, reads KAGVTQTPRYLIKTRGQQVTLSCSPISGHRSVSWYQQTPGQGLQFLFEYFSETQRNKGNFPGRFSGRQFSNSRSEMNVSTLELGDSALYLCASSPEAIGDTEAFFGQGTRLTVV.

The V call is TRBV6-4, the J call TRBJ2-3; 8 bases align to TRBD2. The V segment lost 3 bases and the J segment 3 bases; nucleotides outside the gene matches: 2. Germline V gene data show CDR1 as MRHNA and CDR2 as SNTAGT. This CDR3 comprises 14 residues. CDR3 sequence: CASSESGSTDTQYF. As DNA, the CDR3 is TGTGCCAGCAGTGAAAGCGGGAGTACAGATACGCAGTATTTT.

A few counts support this clone. V is TRBV7-6 and J is TRBJ2-3; D is unresolved. The germline CDR1 and CDR2 sequences are SGHVS and FNYEAQ. This CDR3 comprises 13 residues. V was pared by 3 bases and J by 5 bases, with 9 bases between. The chain's CDR3 is CASSFKDLDTQYF. The DNA for the CDR3 is TGTGCCAGCAGCTTCAAAGATCTAGATACGCAGTATTTT.

On this clone itself: Other nucleotide sequences from this sample produce the same CDR3. This sequence joins TRBV11-2 and TRBJ1-5; D not resolved. There are 13 residues in the CDR3. Per the germline V gene, CDR1 is SGHAT and CDR2 is FQNNGV. V was shortened by 0 bases and J by 4 bases, with 4 bases between the two germline ends. The CDR3 sequence is CASSLDRNQPQHF. The CDR3 bases are TGTGCCAGCAGCTTAGATCGGAATCAGCCCCAGCATTTT.

The V call is TRBV29-1, the J call TRBJ1-5; TRBD1 matches 8 bases. The trim removed 6 bases at V and 5 bases at J, leaving 9 bases unmatched. Germline CDR1 reads SQVTM; CDR2 reads ANQGSEA. This CDR3 has 14 residues. As DNA, the CDR3 is TGCAGCGTGGCCCCAGGGGGCACTGATCAGCCCCAGCATTTT. This codes for CSVAPGGTDQPQHF.

The sample holds many counts of this clone. The chain is built from TRBV27 and TRBJ2-2; D assignment may be TRBD1 or TRBD2 (5 bases each). The CDR3 runs to 14 residues. V was clipped by 4 bases and J by 5 bases, with 11 bases between them. Germline CDR1 MNHEY, CDR2 SMNVEV (reference sequence). The CDR3 sequence: CASSWGTNTGELFF. The CDR3 bases are TGTGCCAGCAGTTGGGGGACCAATACCGGGGAGCTGTTTTTT.

This clone was picked up a small number of times. The chain employs TRBV5-1 and TRBJ2-7; TRBD1 or TRBD2 may be the D gene (5 bases each). The CDR3 contains 16 residues. CDR1 SGHRS and CDR2 YFSETQ come from the germline V gene. The germline V and J ends were trimmed by 1 base and 0 bases, with 14 bases remaining between them. The CDR3 DNA sequence: TGCGCCAGCAGCTTGATTGGGGACGAGGGCTCCTACGAGCAGTACTTC. It yields the protein CASSLIGDEGSYEQYF.

CDR3 nucleotides: TGTGCCAGCAGTTTGTATAGGGGCTCGGTTGTAGGAACCCAGTACTTC. Its protein is CASSLYRGSVVGTQYF. This chain links TRBV27 with TRBJ2-5, with D possibly matching TRBD1 (5 bases). The CDR3 runs to 16 residues. V lost 3 bases and J 8 bases, leaving 22 bases between the germline ends. The V gene's germline CDR1 is MNHEY and CDR2 SMNVEV (reference sequence).

There are many counts of this clone. The chain joins TRBV28 to TRBJ1-2; maybe TRBD1 (5 bases). From germline, CDR1 is MDHEN and CDR2 SYDVKM. The CDR3 sequence is 14 residues long. V dropped 6 bases and J dropped 4 bases, with 15 bases sitting between them. CDR3 sequence (DNA): TGTGCCAGCAGCGCTCCCGGGACGATCTATGGCTACACCTTC. Amino acid sequence: CASSAPGTIYGYTF.

The V call is TRBV7-2, the J call TRBJ2-7; 10 bases map to TRBD2. Germline V gene lookup returns CDR1 SGHTA and CDR2 FQGNSA. CDR3 length: 18 amino acids. Trimming cost V 2 bases and J 0 bases; bases outside gene matches: 10. CDR3 sequence: CASSLPGSGRSISYEQYF. The CDR3 DNA reads TGTGCCAGCAGCTTACCGGGTAGCGGGAGGTCCATCTCCTACGAGCAGTACTTC.

J is TRBJ1-5 and V is TRBV28; TRBD1 matches 9 bases. CDR1 is MDHEN, CDR2 SYDVKM, per germline. J gave up 2 bases and V 4 bases, and 9 bases lay outside the gene matches. The CDR3 runs to 17 residues. CDR3 nucleotides: TGTGCCAGCAGTTCACAGGGGGCGGGGGGGCGCAATCAGCCCCAGCATTTT. Translating it yields CASSSQGAGGRNQPQHF.

This clone was observed a single time. The V and J genes are TRBV2 and TRBJ1-5; TRBD1 agrees at 9 bases. This CDR3 has 15 residues. V lost 6 bases, J lost 2 bases, and 5 bases stayed unmatched. CDR1 SNHLY and CDR2 FYNNEI come from the germline V gene. This chain's CDR3 is CASSEQGAGNQPQHF. The CDR3 DNA follows: TGTGCCAGCAGCGAACAGGGGGCTGGCAATCAGCCCCAGCATTTT.

This clone was seen a few times. J is TRBJ2-3 and V is TRBV27; 7 nucleotides line up with TRBD1. Germline loops: CDR1 MNHEY, CDR2 SMNVEV (reference sequence). The V segment lost 2 bases and the J segment 4 bases; nucleotides outside the gene matches: 12. The CDR3 is 17 amino acids. DNA of the CDR3: TGTGCCAGCAGTTTACAGGGGGAAGGTTGGCTCCCAGATACGCAGTATTTT. As protein: CASSLQGEGWLPDTQYF.

This chain uses TRBV7-9 with TRBJ2-3; possibly TRBD2 for D (6 bases). CDR1 SEHNR and CDR2 FQNEAQ come from the germline V gene (reference sequence). Trimming took off 5 bases at V and 6 bases at J, with 15 bases between the two ends. The length of the CDR3 is 14 residues. The CDR3 is CASSPARGPDTQYF. In nucleotides, the CDR3 is TGTGCCAGCAGCCCCGCGCGGGGCCCCGATACGCAGTATTTT.

The chain recombines TRBV19 with TRBJ1-1, with 7 bases that match TRBD1. In germline, CDR1 is LNHDA, CDR2 SQIVND (reference sequence). Unmatched junction bases numbered 17, after V lost 7 bases and J lost 6 bases. This CDR3 is 16 amino acids long. CDR3 nucleotide sequence: TGTGCCAGTATCCAAACCCCAGGGGGTTCCCATCCTGAAGCTTTCTTT. Amino acid sequence: CASIQTPGGSHPEAFF.

The rearrangement joins TRBV27 to TRBJ2-1; 11 nucleotides align to TRBD1. CDR1 and CDR2 (germline): MNHEY, SMNVEV (reference sequence). This CDR3 comprises 17 residues. J gave up 0 bases and V 8 bases, and 9 bases lay outside the gene matches. The CDR3, as DNA: TGTGCCAGCCGAAGGACAGGGGGCCCTAGCTCCTACAATGAGCAGTTCTTC. Translated: CASRRTGGPSSYNEQFF.